This TCR beta chain comes out of a study of T-cell memory formation after mild COVID-19. General study findings and limits: While clones contracting from day 15 to 85 were balanced between CD4 and CD8, later expanders leaned CD4+. Pre-infection memory held some responding clones, suggesting pre-existing cross-reactive T cells responded.

TCRdb independently ran MiXCR on the 5' RACE reads; one entry per CDR3 protein. The sample has hundreds of thousands of distinct CDR3 sequences, 18% seen once; the top ten hold around a fifth. This clonotype was counted a few times. Its antigen remains unidentified. The CDR3 consists of 15 residues. The V segment lost 7 bases and the J segment 9 bases; nucleotides outside the gene matches: 13. Germline CDR1 LGHDT, CDR2 YNNKEL (reference sequence). V and J are TRBV3-1 and TRBJ2-3, with 10 nucleotides matching TRBD2. Input material: PBMCs or a T cell subset sorted from them (not recorded which). This receptor was taken from a man between 18 and 35 years old who had mild COVID-19 (a few samples of this study predate the infection). Cell type and time point are not known. The CDR3 DNA sequence: TGTGCCAGCACCTCAGTAGTAGCGGGGGGCCGAACGCAGTATTTT. It encodes CASTSVVAGGRTQYF.